This T cell receptor beta chain came from a study of cytomegalovirus exposure and HLA in healthy donors. This clone was seen a single time. This PCR relied on a set of 60 Vbeta primers and 13 Jbeta primers. The data were produced by immunoSEQ multiplex PCR, yet TCRdb's version contains in-frame clones alone and is incomplete. There are 180,000 or so clones in the sample; 75% to 90% occur only once, and around 1.4% lies in the top ten. Input material: PBMCs. The TCR originated in a girl between 5 and 17 years old in good health and CMV-seropositive.

CDR3 in amino acids: CAISSIAGADTQYF. DNA for the CDR3: TGTGCCATCAGTTCGATAGCGGGAGCAGATACGCAGTATTTT. The V and J genes are TRBV10-3 and TRBJ2-3; 9 bases map to TRBD2. Germline V gene sequence: CDR1 ENHRY, CDR2 SYGVKD. The CDR3 consists of 14 residues. The ends lost 5 bases at V and 4 bases at J; junction bases unmatched: 4.